This T cell receptor beta chain was observed in a study of siplizumab effects on memory and regulatory T cells (dated by TCRdb to about 2019). As for the study more broadly: The study examined how the anti-CD2 antibody siplizumab affects alloreactive T-cell subsets in allogeneic mixed lymphocyte reactions built from human PBMCs. Study-wide conclusions, independent of this receptor: The cumulative frequency of alloreactive sequences that could be traced back to unstimulated CD4+ memory T cells was significantly reduced by siplizumab. Among mappable alloreactive CD4+ clones, an average Treg-derived fraction of 68.8% was observed with siplizumab, compared with 26.9% in control reactions. Unstimulated naive T cells appeared to be more diverse than memory T cells, and naive cells seemed to make a substantial contribution to the alloresponse. Sequences below about 10^-5 frequency were poorly captured, so only a minor fraction of alloreactive clones could be mapped to unstimulated subsets. Whether proliferating Tregs from siplizumab cultures were suppressive was not functionally confirmed. For roughly 75-96% of proliferating CD4+ or CD8+ clones, no naive or memory phenotype could be assigned.

The library was made by the immunoSEQ multiplex PCR assay. The deep sequencing platform assayed around 10^5 TCR templates per sample. Genomic DNA extracted from sorted T cells was used for TCRbeta CDR3 sequencing. The authors' pipeline ran thus. The R programming language was used for clonal analysis of the TCRbeta CDR3 data. Alloreactive CD4+ and CD8+ clones were defined by comparing unstimulated samples with post-reaction CFSE-low samples. By matching sequences to the repertoires of sorted unstimulated Treg and non-Treg cells, each alloreactive CD4+ clone was assigned a regulatory or non-regulatory origin. Entries here come from immuneACCESS through TCRdb and include only in-frame sequences with V and J called. Some clones fail to appear in such tables; in the studies checked, an unresolved V gene covers under half of the shortfall, and the cause of the remainder is unknown. The V and J calls and clone size come from that table; D and trimming were worked out from the DNA. The sample table contains 37,000 or so clones; only one count was recorded for around 92% of them. The top ten clonotypes cover 0.25% of the sample.

This clone was detected a few times. What this receptor recognizes is not known. Base qualities are not recorded, but no much larger clone differs from it by a single base. Unstimulated CD4+ memory cells were also sequenced in three donor pairs, together with CD4+ naive, CD8+ TEMRA, CD8+ naive and CD8+ effector memory subsets. Sorted unstimulated T cells and proliferating T cells recovered from mixed lymphocyte reactions underwent TCRbeta CDR3 sequencing. Fresh whole blood from around eleven HLA-typed healthy donors served as the source for isolating PBMCs. Its CDR3 holds 15 amino acids, cysteine through phenylalanine. CDR3 DNA only is kept here, 45 bases in frame from base 1. The germline ends are 11 bases apart after V is trimmed by 5 bases and J by 0 bases. Based on the germline V gene, the CDR1 and CDR2 sequences are MGHRA and YSYEKL.

The sample consisted of naive CD4+ T cells sorted from blood. In light of the paper, this sample's cell subset or site label describes: unstimulated naive T cells. This sequence originates from a human donor in good health. This sequence uses TRBV4-1 and TRBJ1-3, with no confident D gene call. The CDR3 reads as follows: CASSSTVVSGNTIYF. The DNA sequence is as follows: TGCGCCAGCAGCTCTACCGTAGTCTCTGGAAACACCATATATTTT.